This paragraph reports one T cell receptor (beta chain). The data were obtained in a study of T cell changes during pregnancy in multiple sclerosis. The CDR3 totals 13 residues. The germline gives CDR1 SGHVS, CDR2 FQNEAQ. V lost 9 bases and J 7 bases, leaving 15 bases between the germline ends. Measured with immunoSEQ multiplex PCR; TCRdb has only the in-frame clones, and not every one. The sample includes around 51,000 clones, roughly 94% seen only once; the top ten take 0.58%. The specimen was CD4+ T cells from peripheral blood mononuclear cells, collected in the second trimester of pregnancy. V gene TRBV7-8 combines with J gene TRBJ1-4; D call uncertain. This TCR was sampled from a female donor with multiple sclerosis, enrolled in a pregnancy study. The CDR3 protein is CASLREGGEKLFF. CDR3 nucleotide sequence: TGTGCCAGTTTGCGGGAGGGTGGTGAAAAACTGTTTTTT.